A single sample gave rise to the 26 T cell receptor beta chains below, sequenced in a study of blood T cell repertoires in COVID-19. Clones were sequenced by immunoSEQ multiplex PCR, and TCRdb holds only the in-frame ones, with some missing. The table shows 180,000 or so clones, with more than 65% occurring only once. The specimen sequenced was PBMCs or T cells enriched from blood (not recorded which). These receptors originate from a man between 45 and 60 years old who had recovered from COVID-19.

This chain connects TRBV10-1 to TRBJ1-1, with a weak D call TRBD1 (5 bases). Trimming removed 4 bases from V and 0 bases from J, with 9 bases in between. Germline V lookup: CDR1 WNHNN, CDR2 SYGVQD (reference sequence). The CDR3 loop spans 14 amino acids. In DNA form, the CDR3 reads TGCGCCAGCAGTGCCGGACAAGTGAACACTGAAGCTTTCTTT. Translation gives CASSAGQVNTEAFF.

The rearrangement joins TRBV3-1 (or the pseudogene TRBV3-2) to TRBJ2-2; 9 nucleotides align to TRBD2. Losses at the gene ends were 4 bases for V and 4 bases for J; bases not matched to a gene: 7. The CDR3 runs to 16 residues. The germline gives CDR1 LGHDT, CDR2 YNNKEL (reference sequence). This CDR3 is CASSRASGMITGELFF. CDR3 in DNA: TGTGCCAGCAGCCGTGCTAGCGGGATGATCACCGGGGAGCTGTTTTTT.

In DNA, the CDR3 is TGTGCCTGGGGAACCGGGTTTTACGAGCAGTACTTC. It codes for CAWGTGFYEQYF. This sequence joins TRBV30 and TRBJ2-7; no clear D. The CDR3 sequence is 12 residues long. Trimming removed 5 bases at V and 4 bases at J, with 12 bases between. CDR1 and CDR2 from the germline V gene are GTSNPN and SVGIG (reference sequence).

The gene calls are TRBV3-1 (or the pseudogene TRBV3-2) and TRBJ1-1; 10 bases agree with TRBD1. The CDR3 is made up of 14 amino acids. Germline CDR1 LGHDT, CDR2 YNNKEL (reference sequence). J was trimmed by 1 base and V by 4 bases; bases with no gene match: 0. The DNA of the CDR3 is TGTGCCAGCAGCCGGACAGGGGGGAACACTGAAGCTTTCTTT. The encoded protein is CASSRTGGNTEAFF.

Here the CDR3 DNA reads TGTGCCAGCAGTCAACAGGGGGGGGACGAGCAGTACTTC. Its protein product is CASSQQGGDEQYF. J is TRBJ2-7 and V is TRBV6-5, with D perhaps TRBD1 (8 bases). Germline CDR1 MNHEY, CDR2 SVGAGI. The CDR3 runs to 13 residues. V was shortened by 5 bases and J by 5 bases, with 13 bases between the two germline ends.

V usage is TRBV28 and J usage is TRBJ2-7; D perhaps matches TRBD2 (5 bases). V shed 4 bases and J shed 1 base, with 11 bases lying between them. The V gene's germline CDR1 is MDHEN and CDR2 SYDVKM. The CDR3 sequence is 14 residues long. The CDR3 spells CASSSPGVSYEQYF. The CDR3 DNA sequence: TGTGCCAGCAGTTCCCCCGGGGTATCCTACGAGCAGTACTTC.

This clone was seen more than once but under ten times. This chain joins TRBV4-2 and TRBJ2-5; 8 bases fit TRBD2. This CDR3 spans 16 amino acids. V gave up 0 bases and J gave up 5 bases; unmatched junction bases: 8. CDR1 and CDR2 from the germline V gene are LGHNA and YNFKEQ. CDR3 nucleotides: TGTGCCAGCAGCCAAGACGGCGCGGGGGGCCTGGAGACCCAGTACTTC. The encoded protein is CASSQDGAGGLETQYF.

The V and J genes are TRBV7-2 and TRBJ2-2; D is uncertain. V was cut by 3 bases and J by 4 bases, with 6 bases left in between. CDR3 length: 13 amino acids. Germline lookup yields CDR1 SGHTA and CDR2 FQGNSA. The CDR3 protein is CASSLMATGELFF. CDR3 coding DNA: TGTGCCAGCAGCTTGATGGCCACCGGGGAGCTGTTTTTT. The full variable domain, completed using reference TRBV7-2 and TRBJ2-2, is GAGVSQSPSNKVTEKGKDVELRCDPISGHTALYWYRQSLGQGLEFLIYFQGNSAPDKSGLPSDRFSAERTGGSVSTLTIQRTQQEDSAVYLCASSLMATGELFFGEGSRLTVL.

The chain joins TRBV29-1 to TRBJ2-5; D unclear. V lost 6 bases, J lost 1 base, and 12 bases lay in between. This CDR3 has 13 residues. Germline-derived CDR1 and CDR2 are SQVTM and ANQGSEA. The CDR3 bases are TGCAGCGTGGCCGTTTGGCCCCAAGAGACCCAGTACTTC. This gives the protein CSVAVWPQETQYF. Looking up the rest from reference TRBV29-1 and TRBJ2-5 gives the full variable domain: SAVISQKPSRDICQRGTSLTIQCQVDSQVTMMFWYRQQPGQSLTLIATANQGSEATYESGFVIDKFPISRPNLTFSTLTVSNMSPEDSSIYLCSVAVWPQETQYFGPGTRLLVL.

V usage is TRBV7-9 and J usage is TRBJ2-5; 8 bases are shared with TRBD1. V lost 7 bases, J lost 4 bases, and 11 bases stayed unmatched. Germline assignment: CDR1 SEHNR and CDR2 FQNEAQ (reference sequence). The CDR3 length is 15 residues. CDR3 coding DNA: TGTGCCAGCACCTATGGGCAGGGGGCATCAGAGACCCAGTACTTC. This encodes CASTYGQGASETQYF.

The rearrangement links TRBV5-4 to TRBJ2-5; D is perhaps TRBD2 (5 bases). The CDR3 totals 15 residues. V was pared by 0 bases and J by 2 bases, with 11 bases between. Germline CDR1 SGHNT, CDR2 YYREEE (reference sequence). In DNA, the CDR3 is TGTGCCAGCAGCTTGGTACTAGGTGGGCAAGAGACCCAGTACTTC. Residues: CASSLVLGGQETQYF.

The chain employs TRBV28 and TRBJ1-4; D not certain. The V end lost 4 bases, the J end lost 0 bases, and 15 bases lay between the germline ends. The CDR3 spans 17 residues. Germline assignment: CDR1 MDHEN and CDR2 SYDVKM. Here the CDR3 reads CASSSNFQVATNEKLFF. Here the CDR3 DNA reads TGTGCCAGCAGTTCCAATTTCCAGGTCGCAACTAATGAAAAACTGTTTTTT.

The chain has TRBV3-1 (or the pseudogene TRBV3-2) and TRBJ2-7; D is uncertain. Trimming stripped 11 bases from V and 3 bases from J, with 17 bases between. The CDR3 covers 13 residues. Per germline, CDR1 LGHDT and CDR2 YNNKEL (reference sequence). CDR3 in amino acids: CASRGDPDYEQYF. CDR3 coding DNA: TGTGCCTCGAGAGGAGACCCAGACTACGAGCAGTACTTC.

The chain links TRBV7-2 to TRBJ2-7; 11 bases map to TRBD1. The CDR3 length is 14 residues. V dropped 5 bases and J dropped 7; count of bases not matched to a gene: 7. Germline-derived CDR1 and CDR2 are SGHTA and FQGNSA. CDR3 coding DNA: TGTGCCAGCAGCGAGGACAGGGGGCGCTGGGAGCAGTACTTC. Residues: CASSEDRGRWEQYF.

The chain recombines TRBV29-1 with TRBJ2-3; D ambiguous. Germline V lookup: CDR1 SQVTM, CDR2 ANQGSEA. CDR3 length equals 13 residues. Trimming pared 2 bases from V and 4 bases from J, leaving 10 bases between. CDR3 sequence: CSVEPGLADTQYF. CDR3 DNA sequence: TGCAGCGTTGAACCCGGGTTGGCAGATACGCAGTATTTT.

J is TRBJ1-5 and V is TRBV19; D might be TRBD1 (6 bases). The CDR3 has 16 amino acids. CDR1 and CDR2 from the germline V gene are LNHDA and SQIVND (reference sequence). Trimming took off 2 bases at V and 3 bases at J, with 14 bases between the two ends. The DNA of the CDR3 is TGTGCCAGTAGTATATCGAGGGGGGGAGACAATCAGCCCCAGCATTTT. Its protein product is CASSISRGGDNQPQHF.

The CDR3 DNA follows: TGCAGCGCTACGGACAGGGAGTACGAGCAGTACTTC. It translates to CSATDREYEQYF. This chain uses TRBV29-1 with TRBJ2-7; 8 bases are a match to TRBD1. The CDR3 contains 12 residues. The junction had 6 bases not matched to a gene; V was cut back by 7 bases and J by 4 bases. The germline V gene has CDR1 SQVTM and CDR2 ANQGSEA.

This clone occurred once. The chain combines TRBV5-4 with TRBJ1-2; 8 nucleotides agree with TRBD1. CDR1 is SGHNT and CDR2 is YYREEE in the germline V gene (reference sequence). The CDR3 runs 13 residues. V lost 4 bases to trimming and J lost 10 bases; unmatched junction nucleotides: 9. Here the CDR3 DNA reads TGTGCCAGCAGCGATGGACAGGGTGTAGTCTACACCTTC. It specifies CASSDGQGVVYTF.

The V gene is TRBV6-1, the J gene TRBJ2-1, with D hard to call. The CDR3 contains 12 residues. The germline V gene encodes CDR1 MNHNS and CDR2 SASEGT. Trimming stripped 3 bases from V and 3 bases from J, with 3 bases between. CDR3 sequence (DNA): TGTGCCAGCAGTGACCACTACAATGAGCAGTTCTTC. Protein sequence: CASSDHYNEQFF.

The genes are TRBV4-2 and TRBJ2-2; D remains unclear. Germline V gives CDR1 LGHNA, CDR2 YNFKEQ. The V end lost 0 bases, the J end lost 6 bases, and 11 bases lay between the germline ends. The CDR3 spans 15 residues. The CDR3 spells CASSQDPAQAGELFF. CDR3 sequence (DNA): TGTGCCAGCAGCCAAGACCCGGCCCAGGCCGGGGAGCTGTTTTTT.

In DNA form, the CDR3 reads TGTGCCAGCAGCCCTCAGGATACGCAGTATTTT. It codes for CASSPQDTQYF. V usage is TRBV7-2 and J usage is TRBJ2-3; D unclear. The CDR3 has 11 amino acids. The V end lost 5 bases, the J end lost 6 bases, and 6 bases lay between the germline ends. Germline CDR1 reads SGHTA; CDR2 reads FQGNSA.

V is TRBV7-9 and J is TRBJ1-1; the match to TRBD1 covers 9 bases. The CDR3 is 18 amino acids. Germline CDR1 and CDR2: SEHNR and FQNEAQ (reference sequence). V dropped 1 base and J dropped 5; count of bases not matched to a gene: 14. In DNA form, the CDR3 reads TGTGCCAGCAGCTTAGTACTGAACCTACAGGGGGCGAGGACTGAAGCTTTCTTT. Encoded protein: CASSLVLNLQGARTEAFF.

The chain recombines TRBV25-1 with TRBJ1-4, with D possibly TRBD1 on 5 matching bases. Trimming took off 2 bases at V and 8 bases at J, with 15 bases between the two ends. CDR3 length: 15 residues. Per germline, CDR1 MGHDK and CDR2 SYGVNS. As DNA, the CDR3 is TGTGCCAGCAGTGAAATGGGATCGGGGGGGGAAAAACTGTTTTTT. It yields the protein CASSEMGSGGEKLFF.

The table lists this clone with a count of one. The chain employs TRBV27 and TRBJ2-3; 7 nucleotides agree with TRBD1. Germline V gene sequence: CDR1 MNHEY, CDR2 SMNVEV (reference sequence). V was clipped by 2 bases and J by 6 bases; unmatched bases: 14. The CDR3 totals 17 residues. The CDR3, as DNA: TGTGCCAGCAGTTTACTCCCCGCCGCACAGGGGTTGGATACGCAGTATTTT. Amino acid sequence: CASSLLPAAQGLDTQYF.

In its sample, this clone was seen once. The chain carries TRBV27 and TRBJ2-5; D possibly corresponds to TRBD1 (6 bases). CDR1 is MNHEY, CDR2 SMNVEV, per germline (reference sequence). V was clipped by 4 bases and J by 4 bases, with 16 bases between them. This CDR3 region has 15 residues. The DNA of the CDR3 is TGTGCCAGCAGTTCCCTACAGGGTTCTGGAGAGACCCAGTACTTC. Translated, it gives CASSSLQGSGETQYF.

The gene calls are TRBV7-3 and TRBJ2-5; no clear D gene. V lost 1 base to trimming and J lost 4 bases, with 13 bases between them. Germline-derived CDR1 and CDR2 are SGHTA and FQGTGA. The CDR3 totals 15 residues. The CDR3 spells CASSLIGGGPETQYF. As DNA, the CDR3 is TGTGCCAGCAGCTTAATTGGTGGCGGTCCAGAGACCCAGTACTTC.